A selection of T cell receptor beta chains follows, all from one sample in a study of OX40 agonist ivuxolimab in advanced cancers. Sequencing was performed with immunoSEQ multiplex PCR; in TCRdb, only in-frame clones are kept and a portion is missing. The table has 55,000 to 80,000 clones, approximately 84% seen once. Material: CD4+ or CD8+ T cells sorted from blood, obtained in a trial of the OX40 agonist ivuxolimab. Source of these receptors: an adult with an advanced solid tumor such as melanoma, head and neck, liver or kidney cancer. Each CDR3 is given with its conserved first and last residue. The order of the fields is V gene, D gene, J gene, clone size, CDR3 length, CDR3 protein, CDR3 DNA. D genes are given only for firm matches. Clone sizes are given selectively: once, few, many, or a class where the clone is expanded.

v_call: TRBV4-3
d_call: NA
j_call: TRBJ1-1
clone_size: NA
cdr3_length: 15
cdr3_aa: CASSQDPAMNTEAFF
cdr3_nt: TGCGCCAGCAGCCAAGATCCAGCCATGAACACTGAAGCTTTCTTT

v_call: TRBV28
d_call: NA
j_call: TRBJ1-3
clone_size: few
cdr3_length: 20
cdr3_aa: CASRRPGQRFPPSSGNTIYF
cdr3_nt: TGTGCCAGCAGGCGCCCGGGACAACGGTTCCCCCCGAGCTCTGGAAACACCATATATTTT

v_call: TRBV27
d_call: NA
j_call: TRBJ1-2
clone_size: NA
cdr3_length: 14
cdr3_aa: CASKTGAGRYGYTF
cdr3_nt: TGTGCCAGCAAGACCGGTGCAGGCCGCTATGGCTACACCTTC

v_call: TRBV5-4
d_call: NA
j_call: TRBJ2-5
clone_size: once
cdr3_length: 13
cdr3_aa: CASSPRTGETQYF
cdr3_nt: TGTGCCAGCAGCCCTCGGACCGGAGAGACCCAGTACTTC

v_call: TRBV6-6
d_call: NA
j_call: TRBJ2-2
clone_size: NA
cdr3_length: 14
cdr3_aa: CASSYYRAAGELFF
cdr3_nt: TGTGCCAGCAGTTACTACAGGGCGGCCGGGGAGCTGTTTTTT

v_call: TRBV29-1
d_call: TRBD1
j_call: TRBJ2-1
clone_size: NA
cdr3_length: 14
cdr3_aa: CSVRGQGYFNEQFF
cdr3_nt: TGCAGCGTTAGGGGACAGGGTTACTTTAATGAGCAGTTCTTC

v_call: TRBV28
d_call: NA
j_call: TRBJ2-2
clone_size: NA
cdr3_length: 16
cdr3_aa: CASSTLGRGYTGELFF
cdr3_nt: TGTGCCAGCAGCACCCTCGGCAGGGGTTACACCGGGGAGCTGTTTTTT

v_call: TRBV18
d_call: NA
j_call: TRBJ2-7
clone_size: once
cdr3_length: 13
cdr3_aa: CASSQPASYEQYF
cdr3_nt: TGTGCCAGCTCACAGCCAGCCTCTTACGAGCAGTACTTC

v_call: TRBV30
d_call: NA
j_call: TRBJ1-2
clone_size: NA
cdr3_length: 14
cdr3_aa: CAWRHNRANYGYTF
cdr3_nt: TGTGCCTGGAGGCATAACCGGGCTAACTATGGCTACACCTTC

v_call: TRBV29-1
d_call: NA
j_call: TRBJ1-1
clone_size: NA
cdr3_length: 15
cdr3_aa: CSAGPGWGMNTEAFF
cdr3_nt: TGCAGCGCCGGGCCGGGATGGGGAATGAACACTGAAGCTTTCTTT

v_call: TRBV29-1
d_call: NA
j_call: TRBJ2-1
clone_size: NA
cdr3_length: 12
cdr3_aa: CSVESAGNEQFF
cdr3_nt: TGCAGCGTTGAGTCGGCTGGGAATGAGCAGTTCTTC

v_call: TRBV10-3
d_call: NA
j_call: TRBJ2-2
clone_size: NA
cdr3_length: 16
cdr3_aa: CAIGIEDTRNTGELFF
cdr3_nt: TGTGCCATCGGGATTGAGGATACACGGAACACCGGGGAGCTGTTTTTT

v_call: TRBV18
d_call: TRBD1
j_call: TRBJ2-2
clone_size: NA
cdr3_length: 15
cdr3_aa: CASSADRGSTGELFF
cdr3_nt: TGTGCCAGCTCAGCGGACAGGGGAAGCACCGGGGAGCTGTTTTTT